This record covers a single T cell receptor beta chain. The target of this receptor is not known. Base qualities are not at hand, and no much larger clone is one base apart. The data originate from a study of blood T cell repertoires in COVID-19 (dated by TCRdb to 2019 to 2021). About the investigation overall: Collaborator samples came from the United States, Italy and Spain and covered acute and convalescent phases of COVID-19. The material from the prospective study consisted of cDNA or gDNA derived from T cells, B-cell-depleted T cells, or PBMCs. The repertoires were made available in a free public database intended to serve as a resource for research on the immune response to SARS-CoV-2. The sample metadata nearly always contained a de-identified subject ID, COVID-19 status, age in years and sex. Deeply sampled blood TCRbeta repertoires from subjects exposed to, actively infected with, or recovered from COVID-19 were included in the dataset. HLA class I and class II types, where available, came from metadata supplied by the sample provider rather than from assay-based typing. The samples were drawn from the first 160 participants of the ongoing ImmuneRACE study and from 1,254 subjects provided by 6 global collaborators.

Collaborating institutions collected whole blood in K2EDTA tubes following their own protocols. Collaborator samples were shipped for TCRbeta analysis as frozen whole blood, isolated PBMCs, or DNA extracted from either sample type. TCRbeta CDR3 regions were amplified from genomic DNA by means of the immunoSEQ Assay, a bias-controlled multiplex PCR. As for the authors' bioinformatics: Nucleated cell counts per sample were estimated from amplification of reference gene primers within the assay. To quantify the absolute abundance of each unique TCRbeta CDR3 rearrangement, sequence reads were collapsed and filtered. For each sample, productive Simpson clonality was calculated as the square root of Simpson's diversity index over productive rearrangements. TCRdb took over this immuneACCESS table, retaining in-frame rearrangements with V and J assigned. Such tables are incomplete; in checked studies, under half of the missing clones stem from an unresolved V gene, and the remainder is unexplained. That table gives V, J and clone size, and the DNA gave D and trimming. Across this sample there are approximately 210,000 clones, with around 83% seen only once. Jointly, the top ten make up roughly 2.9% of the sample.

The paper's findings and limits, for the study overall: Clinical and demographic metadata were provided uncurated, with the amount varying by source and participant.

The CDR3 has 13 amino acids, counting the end cysteine and phenylalanine. The DNA shown is the 39-base CDR3, in frame from base 1. Reading the germline V gene (reference sequence) gives CDR1 LGHDT and CDR2 YNNKEL. At the junction V is shortened by 7 bases and J by 15 bases; bases outside the gene matches: 16. The specimen sequenced was peripheral blood. The TCR sequence derives from a middle-aged man with active or convalescent COVID-19. The V and J genes are TRBV3-1 (or the pseudogene TRBV3-2) and TRBJ2-3; 7 bases in the middle match TRBD2. This receptor has the CDR3 CASTPSQGGPVYF. The DNA sequence is as follows: TGTGCCAGCACGCCTTCCCAGGGAGGGCCGGTATATTTT.